This T cell receptor (beta chain) was identified in a study of cytomegalovirus exposure and HLA in healthy donors. Study findings and constraints: Reports indicate that TCR beta sequences accurately predicted the HLA-A and HLA-B alleles of most subjects. In an earlier analysis, most TCR beta V segments were productive about 90% or about 30% of the time.

Regarding this clone: No antigen is known for it.

Both 60 Vbeta primers and 13 Jbeta primers went into the PCR. Only in-frame clones appear in the TCRdb table, and some are missing; sequencing was by immunoSEQ multiplex PCR. The sample table includes approximately 110,000 clones. The sequenced sample consisted of PBMCs. The clonotype comes from a man between 18 and 35 years old in good health and CMV-seronegative.

The CDR3 coding sequence is TGTGCCAGCAGCCACATGGGGGGGACTGGGTTCTATGGCTACACCTTC. Translated, it gives CASSHMGGTGFYGYTF. The genes are TRBV11-2 and TRBJ1-2; D is perhaps TRBD1 (5 bases). This CDR3 contains 16 residues. Germline V gives CDR1 SGHAT, CDR2 FQNNGV. V lost 5 bases, J lost 4 bases, and 20 bases lay in between.